The source of this T cell receptor (beta chain) is a study of blood T cell repertoires in COVID-19. Unmatched junction bases numbered 7, after V lost 5 bases and J lost 4 bases. This CDR3 region has 15 residues. Germline V gene lookup returns CDR1 SGHVS and CDR2 FNYEAQ. The method was immunoSEQ multiplex PCR; TCRdb's version includes in-frame clones alone and lacks a portion of them. The repertoire holds approximately 350,000 clones, with 85% to 90% as singletons. This clone was detected once. Sequences were obtained from PBMCs or T cells enriched from blood (not recorded which). The chain is built from TRBV7-6 and TRBJ1-2; 10 bases map to TRBD1. The TCR originated in a man between 18 and 35 years old who had recovered from COVID-19. Here the CDR3 reads CASSPGTGDSYGYTF. DNA of the CDR3: TGTGCCAGCAGCCCGGGGACAGGGGACAGCTATGGCTACACCTTC.